A selection of T cell receptor beta chains follows, all from one sample in a study of T cell responses to AZD1222 COVID-19 vaccine. Clones were sequenced by immunoSEQ multiplex PCR, and TCRdb holds only the in-frame ones, with some missing. The table has some 150,000 clones, about nine tenths seen once. The input for sequencing was peripheral blood, taken 28 days after the second AZD1222 dose. Every receptor here comes from an adult who received the AZD1222 COVID-19 vaccine. The conserved cysteine and the conserved F or W are not part of the CDR3 here. Rows may omit the clone size; those that give it use once, few, many or a size class.

J gene	clone size	V gene	CDR3 protein
TRBJ1-1	.	TRBV18	ASSPRGRGKIVDTEAF
TRBJ1-2	few	TRBV27	ASSFSGQNYGYT
TRBJ2-7	.	TRBV7-9	ASSPEAGGKNSYEQY
TRBJ1-5	.	TRBV15	ATSTKQTGLNQPQH
TRBJ1-1	.	TRBV20-1	SASRPRVVTGTEAF
TRBJ2-5	.	TRBV3-1/TRBV3-2	ASSYRQGRETQY
TRBJ2-3	.	TRBV2	ASSESSQNTDTQY
TRBJ2-1	.	TRBV3-1/TRBV3-2	ASSPGLAGSWQF
TRBJ2-5	.	TRBV5-1	ASSLGTGLETQY
TRBJ1-1	.	TRBV4-3	ASSPGDRGNTEAF
TRBJ2-7	.	TRBV27	ASTLPGRTTRSSYEQY
TRBJ2-7	.	TRBV18	ASCAGGVYEQY
TRBJ1-2	.	TRBV18	ASSPARDGRRYT
TRBJ1-4	once	TRBV9	ASSARGGPNEKLF
TRBJ2-3	.	TRBV2	ASRGDSATQY
TRBJ2-7	.	TRBV6-5	ASSTTGSYEQY
TRBJ1-4	.	TRBV11-3	ASSRSGPGKIEKLF
TRBJ2-2	.	TRBV6-5	ASSLQGTGELF
TRBJ1-1	.	TRBV12-3/TRBV12-4	ASISEGSEAF
TRBJ2-2	.	TRBV5-1	ASSLISFANTGELF
TRBJ1-4	.	TRBV7-9	ASSANPGTNEKLF
TRBJ1-3	once	TRBV5-1	ASSLGQLPGDTIY
TRBJ1-2	.	TRBV4-1	ASSQVGRSNYGYT